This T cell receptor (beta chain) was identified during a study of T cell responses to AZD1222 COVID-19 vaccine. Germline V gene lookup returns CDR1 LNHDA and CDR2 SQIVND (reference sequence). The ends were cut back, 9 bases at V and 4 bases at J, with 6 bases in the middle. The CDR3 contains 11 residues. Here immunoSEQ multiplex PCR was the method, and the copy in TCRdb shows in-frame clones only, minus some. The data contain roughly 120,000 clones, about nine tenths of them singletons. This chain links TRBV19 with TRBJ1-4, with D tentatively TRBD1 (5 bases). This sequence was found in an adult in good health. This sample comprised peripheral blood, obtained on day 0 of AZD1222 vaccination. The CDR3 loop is CARQGNEKLFF. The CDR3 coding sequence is TGTGCCAGGCAGGGTAATGAAAAACTGTTTTTT.